This T cell receptor (beta chain) came from a study of control samples from healthy donors and cancer patients. CDR3 length: 14 residues. From germline, CDR1 is MNHEY and CDR2 SVGEGT. V shed 5 bases, J shed 7 bases, and the junction held 10 bases outside the gene matches. The protocol was immunoSEQ multiplex PCR, while the TCRdb copy is restricted to in-frame clones and leaves out a portion. The sample yields about 130,000 clones, roughly 92% seen once. This TCR came from a man at least 80 years old with head and neck cancer. The material sequenced was PBMCs. The chain joins TRBV6-2 or TRBV6-3 to TRBJ2-7; 8 bases align to TRBD2. The CDR3 DNA reads as TGTGCCAGCAGTCCCCCCGGGACTAGGGGGGAGCAGTACTTC. Translated: CASSPPGTRGEQYF.